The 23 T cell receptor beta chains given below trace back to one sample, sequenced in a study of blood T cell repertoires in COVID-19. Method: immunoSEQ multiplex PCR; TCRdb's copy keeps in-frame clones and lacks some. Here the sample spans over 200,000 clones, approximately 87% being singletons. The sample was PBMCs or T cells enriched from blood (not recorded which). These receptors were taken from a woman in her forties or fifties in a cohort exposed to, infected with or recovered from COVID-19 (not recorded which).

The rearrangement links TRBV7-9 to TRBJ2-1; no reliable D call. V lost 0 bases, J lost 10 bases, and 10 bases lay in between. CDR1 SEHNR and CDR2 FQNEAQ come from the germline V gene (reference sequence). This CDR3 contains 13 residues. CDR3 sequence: CASSLALQQEQFF. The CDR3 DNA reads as TGTGCCAGCAGCTTAGCGCTCCAACAGGAGCAGTTCTTC.

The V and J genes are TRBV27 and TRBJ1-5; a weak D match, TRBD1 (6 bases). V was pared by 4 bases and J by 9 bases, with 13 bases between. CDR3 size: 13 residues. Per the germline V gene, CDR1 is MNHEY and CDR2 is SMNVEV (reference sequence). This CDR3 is CASSSQGGGPQHF. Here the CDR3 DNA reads TGTGCCAGCAGTTCCCAGGGAGGGGGGCCCCAGCATTTT.

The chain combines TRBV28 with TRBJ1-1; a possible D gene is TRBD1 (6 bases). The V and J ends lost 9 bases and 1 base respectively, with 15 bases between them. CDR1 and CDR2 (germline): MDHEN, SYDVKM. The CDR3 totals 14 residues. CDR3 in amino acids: CASRDGGTNTEAFF. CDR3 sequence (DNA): TGTGCCAGTAGAGATGGGGGCACGAACACTGAAGCTTTCTTT.

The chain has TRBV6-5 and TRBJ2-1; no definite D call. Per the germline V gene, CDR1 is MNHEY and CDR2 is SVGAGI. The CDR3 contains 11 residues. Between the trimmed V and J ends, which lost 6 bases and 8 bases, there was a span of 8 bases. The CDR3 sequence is CASSLRYEQFF. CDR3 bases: TGTGCCAGCAGCCTACGCTATGAGCAGTTCTTC.

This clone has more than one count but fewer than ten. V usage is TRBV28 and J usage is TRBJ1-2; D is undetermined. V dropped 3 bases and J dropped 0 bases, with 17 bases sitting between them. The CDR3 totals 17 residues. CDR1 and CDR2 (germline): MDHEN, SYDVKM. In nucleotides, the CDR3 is TGTGCCAGCAGTTTGAGCGTTTCGTCCGAATCTAACTATGGCTACACCTTC. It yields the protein CASSLSVSSESNYGYTF.

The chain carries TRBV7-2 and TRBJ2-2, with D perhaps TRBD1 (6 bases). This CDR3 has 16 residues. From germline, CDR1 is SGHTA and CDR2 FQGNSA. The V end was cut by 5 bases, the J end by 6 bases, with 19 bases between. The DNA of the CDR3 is TGTGCCAGCAGCCCCACCCCAGGGGTCGGGCCCGGGGAGCTGTTTTTT. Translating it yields CASSPTPGVGPGELFF.

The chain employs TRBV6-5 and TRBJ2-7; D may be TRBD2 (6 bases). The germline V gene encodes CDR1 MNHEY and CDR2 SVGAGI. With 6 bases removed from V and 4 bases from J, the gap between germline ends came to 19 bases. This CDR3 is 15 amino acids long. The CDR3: CASRFRDLGGYEQYF. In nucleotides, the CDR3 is TGTGCCAGCAGATTCAGGGACTTGGGAGGATACGAGCAGTACTTC.

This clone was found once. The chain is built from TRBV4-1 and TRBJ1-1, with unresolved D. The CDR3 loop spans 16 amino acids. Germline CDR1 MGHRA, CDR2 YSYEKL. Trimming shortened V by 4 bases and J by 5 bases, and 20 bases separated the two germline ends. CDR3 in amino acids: CASSRGIRGSGTEAFF. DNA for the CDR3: TGCGCCAGCAGCCGCGGAATTCGAGGAAGCGGGACTGAAGCTTTCTTT.

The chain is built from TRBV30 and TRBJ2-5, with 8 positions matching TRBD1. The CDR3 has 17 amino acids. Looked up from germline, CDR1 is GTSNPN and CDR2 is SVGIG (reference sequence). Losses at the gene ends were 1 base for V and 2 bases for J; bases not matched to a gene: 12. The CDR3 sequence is CAWSDRGEGYGQETQYF. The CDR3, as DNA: TGTGCCTGGAGTGACAGGGGGGAAGGGTACGGGCAAGAGACCCAGTACTTC.

The CDR3 bases are TGTGCCAGCAGCTTAGTATTTGAGGGCTACGAGCAGTACTTC. It specifies CASSLVFEGYEQYF. The rearrangement uses TRBV7-2 and TRBJ2-7, with a tentative D call TRBD2 (5 bases). The V gene's germline CDR1 is SGHTA and CDR2 FQGNSA. With 1 base removed from V and 3 bases from J, the gap between germline ends came to 10 bases. The CDR3 is made up of 14 amino acids.

The CDR3 nucleotides are TGTGCCAGCAGCCAAGGAGGGTTTCTCTCTGGAAACACCATATATTTT. The encoded protein is CASSQGGFLSGNTIYF. The V call is TRBV14, the J call TRBJ1-3, with D uncertain. Per germline, CDR1 SGHDN and CDR2 FVKESK. V was trimmed by 1 base and J by 0 bases, leaving 10 bases between them. The CDR3 runs to 16 residues.

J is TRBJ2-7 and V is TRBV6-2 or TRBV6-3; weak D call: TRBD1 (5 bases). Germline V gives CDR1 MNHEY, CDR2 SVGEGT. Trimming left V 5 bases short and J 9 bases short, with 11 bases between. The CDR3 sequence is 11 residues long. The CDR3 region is CASSAGNPQYF. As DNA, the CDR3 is TGTGCCAGCAGTGCAGGGAATCCGCAGTACTTC.

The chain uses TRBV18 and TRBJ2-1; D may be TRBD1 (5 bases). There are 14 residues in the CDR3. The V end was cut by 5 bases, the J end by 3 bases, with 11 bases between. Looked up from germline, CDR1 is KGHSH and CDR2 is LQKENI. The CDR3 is CASSTSGYYNEQFF. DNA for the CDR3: TGTGCCAGCTCAACGTCAGGGTACTACAATGAGCAGTTCTTC.

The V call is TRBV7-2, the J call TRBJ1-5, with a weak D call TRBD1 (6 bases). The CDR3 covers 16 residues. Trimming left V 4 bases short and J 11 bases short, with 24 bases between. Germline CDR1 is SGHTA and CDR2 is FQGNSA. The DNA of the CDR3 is TGTGCCAGCAGCTCGTATGTGACCAGGGGTTTTGTAGCCCAGCATTTT. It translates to CASSSYVTRGFVAQHF.

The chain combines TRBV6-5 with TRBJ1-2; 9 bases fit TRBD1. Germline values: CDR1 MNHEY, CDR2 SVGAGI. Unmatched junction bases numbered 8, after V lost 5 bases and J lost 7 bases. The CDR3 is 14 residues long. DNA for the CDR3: TGTGCCAGCAGTCTCCGGACAGGGGATGCTGGCTACACCTTC. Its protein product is CASSLRTGDAGYTF.

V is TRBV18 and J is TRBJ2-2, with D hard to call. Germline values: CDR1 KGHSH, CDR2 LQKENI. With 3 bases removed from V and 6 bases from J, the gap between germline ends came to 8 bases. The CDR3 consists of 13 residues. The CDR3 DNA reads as TGTGCCAGCTCACCCCCGAGTTCCGGGGAGCTGTTTTTT. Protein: CASSPPSSGELFF.

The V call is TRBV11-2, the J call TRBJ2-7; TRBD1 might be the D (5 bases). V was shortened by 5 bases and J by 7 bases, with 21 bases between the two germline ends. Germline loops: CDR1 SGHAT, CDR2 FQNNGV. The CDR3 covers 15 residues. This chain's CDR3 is CASSARHGAAKEQYF. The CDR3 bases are TGTGCCAGCAGCGCCCGACATGGGGCAGCGAAAGAGCAGTACTTC.

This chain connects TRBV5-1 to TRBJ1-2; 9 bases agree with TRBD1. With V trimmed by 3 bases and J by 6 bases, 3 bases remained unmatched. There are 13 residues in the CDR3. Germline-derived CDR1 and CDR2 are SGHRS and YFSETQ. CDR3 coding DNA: TGCGCCAGCAGCTCGGGGACAGGGAATGGCTACACCTTC. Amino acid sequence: CASSSGTGNGYTF.

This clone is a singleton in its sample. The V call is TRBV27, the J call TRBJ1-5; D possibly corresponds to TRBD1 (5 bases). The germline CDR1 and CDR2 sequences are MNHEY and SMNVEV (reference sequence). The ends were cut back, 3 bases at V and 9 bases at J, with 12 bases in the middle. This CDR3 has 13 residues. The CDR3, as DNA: TGTGCCAGCAGTTTTGCCCGGGGGTCGCCCCAGCATTTT. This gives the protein CASSFARGSPQHF.

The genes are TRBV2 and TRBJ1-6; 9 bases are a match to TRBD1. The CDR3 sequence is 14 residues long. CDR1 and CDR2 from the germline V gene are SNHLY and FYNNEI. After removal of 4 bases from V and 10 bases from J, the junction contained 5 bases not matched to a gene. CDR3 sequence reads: CASSAGQGMSPLHF. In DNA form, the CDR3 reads TGTGCCAGCAGTGCGGGACAGGGAATGTCACCCCTCCACTTT.

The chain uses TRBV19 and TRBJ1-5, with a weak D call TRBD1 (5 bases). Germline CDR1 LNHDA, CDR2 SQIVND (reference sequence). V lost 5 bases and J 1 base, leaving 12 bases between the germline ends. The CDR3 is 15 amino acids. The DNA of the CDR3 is TGTGCCAGTAGTCCGACGGGGGAGAGCAATCAGCCCCAGCATTTT. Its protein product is CASSPTGESNQPQHF.

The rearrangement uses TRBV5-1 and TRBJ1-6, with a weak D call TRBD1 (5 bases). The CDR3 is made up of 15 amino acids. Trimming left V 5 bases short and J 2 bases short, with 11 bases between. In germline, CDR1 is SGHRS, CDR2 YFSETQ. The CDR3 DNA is TGCGCCAGCAGGCTACAGGTCACCTATAATTCACCCCTCCACTTT. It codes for CASRLQVTYNSPLHF.

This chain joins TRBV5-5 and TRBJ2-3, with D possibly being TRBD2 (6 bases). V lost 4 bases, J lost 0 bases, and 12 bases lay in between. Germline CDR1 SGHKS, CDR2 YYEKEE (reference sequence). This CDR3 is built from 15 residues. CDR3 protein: CASSMGGRSTDTQYF. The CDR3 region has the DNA TGTGCCAGCAGCATGGGAGGAAGGAGCACAGATACGCAGTATTTT. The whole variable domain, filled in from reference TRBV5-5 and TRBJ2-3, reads DAGVTQSPTHLIKTRGQQVTLRCSPISGHKSVSWYQQVLGQGPQFIFQYYEKEERGRGNFPDRFSARQFPNYSSELNVNALLLGDSALYLCASSMGGRSTDTQYFGPGTRLTVL.